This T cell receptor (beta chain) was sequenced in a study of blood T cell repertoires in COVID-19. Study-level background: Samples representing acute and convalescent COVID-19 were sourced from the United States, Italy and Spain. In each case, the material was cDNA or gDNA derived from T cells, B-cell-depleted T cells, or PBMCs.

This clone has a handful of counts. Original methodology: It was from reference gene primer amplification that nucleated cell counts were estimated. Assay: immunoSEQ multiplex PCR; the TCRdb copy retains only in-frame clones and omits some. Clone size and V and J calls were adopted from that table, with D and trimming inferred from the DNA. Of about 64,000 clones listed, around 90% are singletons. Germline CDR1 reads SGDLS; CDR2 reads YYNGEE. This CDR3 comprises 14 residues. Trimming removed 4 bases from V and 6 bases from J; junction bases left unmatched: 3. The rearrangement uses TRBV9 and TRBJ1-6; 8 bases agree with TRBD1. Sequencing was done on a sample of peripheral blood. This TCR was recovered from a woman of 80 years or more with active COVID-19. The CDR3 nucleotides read TGTGCCAGCAGCTTTGGACAGGGTAATTCACCCCTCCACTTT. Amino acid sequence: CASSFGQGNSPLHF.